Given below is one T cell receptor beta chain in context. V shed 5 bases and J shed 8 bases, with 12 bases lying between them. The CDR3 loop spans 12 amino acids. The sample originates from a study of blood T cell repertoires in COVID-19. Study information: The United States, Italy and Spain were the sources of the acute and convalescent COVID-19 samples. T cells, B-cell-depleted T cells, or PBMCs supplied cDNA or gDNA.

Study processing details: Estimates of nucleated cell counts were drawn from the amplification of reference gene primers. Generated by immunoSEQ multiplex PCR, the TCRdb table keeps only in-frame clones and is missing some. V, J and clone size are taken as reported in that table, and D and trimming were inferred from the DNA itself. The table records fewer than 75,000 clones, around 84% of them present only once. This sequence joins TRBV12-3 or TRBV12-4 and TRBJ1-2; D might be TRBD1 (5 bases). The receptor was derived from a man between 45 and 60 years old with active COVID-19. Sequencing input: peripheral blood. CDR3 amino acids: CASSQGPRGYTF. CDR3 bases: TGTGCCAGCAGTCAGGGCCCGCGAGGCTACACCTTC.